These 5 T cell receptor beta chains originate from one sample sequenced in a study of T cells in Graves' hyperthyroidism and ophthalmopathy. Researchers took RNA transcripts and amplified the TCR beta CDR3 regions from them. First-round RT-PCR of the TCR CDR3 relied on the HTBI primer set. MiXCR, run by TCRdb on the multiplex PCR reads, gives a single entry per CDR3 protein. This sample yields about 340,000 distinct CDR3 sequences, of which roughly 20% are seen a single time; approximately 54% belongs to the top ten. Sequenced sample: blood. These receptors were collected from a woman between 45 and 60 years old with Graves' hyperthyroidism.

In this sample, this clonotype turned up many times. The rearrangement joins TRBV20-1 to TRBJ1-3, with TRBD1 matching 7 bases. The germline CDR1 and CDR2 sequences are DFQATT and SNEGSKA (reference sequence). CDR3 size: 13 residues. The trim removed 3 bases at V and 4 bases at J, leaving 3 bases unmatched. The CDR3 DNA reads TGCAGTGCTAGGACAGGGACGGGAAACACCATATATTTT. This gives the protein CSARTGTGNTIYF.

This clonotype was recorded many times. The gene calls are TRBV20-1 and TRBJ2-7; D may be TRBD2 (5 bases). Per germline, CDR1 DFQATT and CDR2 SNEGSKA (reference sequence). Trimming pared 3 bases from V and 7 bases from J, leaving 22 bases between. The CDR3 has 15 amino acids. The CDR3 DNA sequence: TGCAGTGCTAGGTTCACGGGAACACCTACTTGGGAGCAGTACTTC. It translates to CSARFTGTPTWEQYF.

Remarks on this clonotype: A much larger clone differs by one base, so this may be a read error. This chain connects TRBV18 to TRBJ1-1; TRBD1 is a possible D gene (5 bases). Germline CDR1 KGHSH, CDR2 LQKENI. The CDR3 has 15 amino acids. The chain's CDR3 is CASSPTTGENTEALF. CDR3 nucleotides: TGTGCCAGCTCACCGACCACAGGAGAGAACACTGAAGCTCTCTTT.

This clonotype was observed a few times. The gene calls are TRBV30 and TRBJ2-1, with D uncertain. Trimming took 1 base from V and 6 from J, leaving 10 bases between them. Germline CDR1 is GTSNPN and CDR2 is SVGIG (reference sequence). The CDR3 is 13 residues long. In DNA, the CDR3 is TGTGCCTGGAGTGAATTACAGCTCAATGAGCAGTTCTTC. Translated, it gives CAWSELQLNEQFF.

The chain links TRBV4-2 to TRBJ2-3, with no clear D. There are 15 residues in the CDR3. Germline CDR1 reads LGHNA; CDR2 reads YNFKEQ. The V and J ends lost 1 base and 4 bases respectively, with 12 bases between them. As DNA, the CDR3 is TGTGCCAGCAGCCAAGTCAGTCAAGTCGCAGATACGCAGTATTTT. It codes for CASSQVSQVADTQYF.